This T cell receptor beta chain is drawn from a study of T cell changes during pregnancy in multiple sclerosis. Looked up from germline, CDR1 is LGHNT and CDR2 is FRNRAP. Trimming pared 7 bases from V and 16 bases from J, leaving 17 bases between. This CDR3 contains 11 residues. Assay: immunoSEQ multiplex PCR; the TCRdb copy retains only in-frame clones and omits some. The sample yields approximately 37,000 clones, 85% to 90% seen once. Sequences were derived from CD4+ T cells from peripheral blood mononuclear cells, sampled in the first trimester of pregnancy. This clonotype was sampled from a female donor with multiple sclerosis, enrolled in a pregnancy study. The chain links TRBV12-5 to TRBJ2-1; tentatively, D is TRBD1 (6 bases). CDR3 protein: CASARQGHPFF. The CDR3 nucleotides read TGTGCTAGTGCAAGGCAGGGACACCCATTCTTC.